These 7 T cell receptor beta chains were sequenced from one sample in a study of blood T cell repertoires in COVID-19. Measured with immunoSEQ multiplex PCR; TCRdb has only the in-frame clones, and not every one. The sample records 250,000 to 300,000 clones, about 80% being singletons. The sample consisted of PBMCs or T cells enriched from blood (not recorded which). All receptors come from a man aged 25-45 years with acute COVID-19.

The chain links TRBV3-1 (or the pseudogene TRBV3-2) to TRBJ1-6; the D gene is possibly TRBD1 (5 bases). V lost 4 bases, J lost 5 bases, and 15 bases lay in between. Per the germline V gene, CDR1 is LGHDT and CDR2 is YNNKEL (reference sequence). CDR3 length: 16 amino acids. CDR3 residues: CASSPLAGENNSPLHF. CDR3 bases: TGTGCCAGCAGCCCCCTTGCGGGGGAGAATAATTCACCCCTCCACTTT.

The J gene is TRBJ1-4, the V gene TRBV24-1; 9 bases are a match to TRBD1. The J segment lost 8 bases and the V segment lost 2 bases, leaving 11 bases of the junction unmatched. Per the germline V gene, CDR1 is KGHDR and CDR2 is SFDVKD. This CDR3 contains 17 residues. The CDR3 spells CATSDSAQGALQEKLFF. As DNA, the CDR3 is TGTGCCACCAGTGATTCGGCACAGGGGGCACTTCAGGAAAAACTGTTTTTT.

The chain joins TRBV6-5 to TRBJ1-2; 8 nucleotides match TRBD1. The germline gives CDR1 MNHEY, CDR2 SVGAGI. The CDR3 runs to 15 residues. V lost 6 bases, J lost 13 bases, and 19 bases stayed unmatched. The chain's CDR3 is CASRPGRTGPLEITF. The CDR3 region has the DNA TGTGCCAGCAGGCCGGGTCGGACAGGGCCGCTTGAGATCACCTTC.

The genes are TRBV20-1 and TRBJ1-1; 7 bases align to TRBD1. Germline values: CDR1 DFQATT, CDR2 SNEGSKA (reference sequence). This CDR3 has 11 amino acids. V gave up 6 bases and J gave up 6 bases; unmatched junction bases: 4. The CDR3 sequence is CSATQGAEAFF. CDR3 DNA: TGCAGTGCGACCCAGGGGGCTGAAGCTTTCTTT.

This chain connects TRBV30 to TRBJ1-4, with D uncertain. The CDR3 extends over 13 amino acids. Trimming cost V 4 bases and J 13 bases, with 19 bases left between them. In germline, CDR1 is GTSNPN, CDR2 SVGIG (reference sequence). CDR3 sequence: CAWTLRTEEGLFF. The CDR3 DNA reads as TGTGCCTGGACCCTGAGGACTGAGGAAGGACTGTTTTTT.

V is TRBV28 and J is TRBJ1-2; D may be TRBD1 (5 bases). From germline, CDR1 is MDHEN and CDR2 SYDVKM. This CDR3 region has 14 residues. V dropped 8 bases and J dropped 8 bases, with 21 bases sitting between them. CDR3 protein: CASSPQGAGKGYTF. As DNA, the CDR3 is TGTGCCAGCTCCCCCCAGGGCGCAGGGAAGGGCTACACCTTC.

This clone was detected only once. V usage is TRBV9 and J usage is TRBJ1-2, with a weak D call TRBD1 (5 bases). Between the trimmed V and J ends, which lost 0 bases and 8 bases, there was a span of 11 bases. The CDR3 has 13 amino acids. Germline V gene sequence: CDR1 SGDLS, CDR2 YYNGEE. The CDR3 spells CASSVGTTGGYTF. The CDR3 region has the DNA TGTGCCAGCAGCGTAGGGACTACAGGAGGCTACACCTTC. Based on the CDR3 plus reference TRBV9 and TRBJ1-2, the full variable domain is DSGVTQTPKHLITATGQRVTLRCSPRSGDLSVYWYQQSLDQGLQFLIQYYNGEERAKGNILERFSAQQFPDLHSELNLSSLELGDSALYFCASSVGTTGGYTFGSGTRLTVV.